This TCR beta chain was observed in a study of T cell responses to AZD1222 COVID-19 vaccine. Remarks on this clone: Its matching antigen is unknown.

The CDR3 is made up of 15 amino acids. V was cut by 7 bases and J by 3 bases, with 16 bases left in between. The protocol was immunoSEQ multiplex PCR, while the TCRdb copy is restricted to in-frame clones and leaves out a portion. Of 50,000 to 85,000 clones in the sample, around 79% are singletons; the top ten hold 23%. Study observations and caveats: Variant regions that are unmutated are reportedly the target of nearly half of spike-specific TCRs. Across the whole spike, CD4 TCRs peaked at regions 160-218 and 743-854. Receipt of two AZD1222 doses was followed by a rise in Spike-specific TCR breadth and depth.

The source is an adult in good health. The chain employs TRBV23-1 and TRBJ1-5; the D gene is possibly TRBD1 (6 bases). TRBV23-1 is an ORF, with its function uncertain. The sample here was peripheral blood, taken on day 0 of MenACWY control vaccination. CDR3 nucleotide sequence: TGCGCCAGCACATCGACAGGATGCCTCAATCAGCCCCAGCATTTT. It is translated as CASTSTGCLNQPQHF.